This is a list of T cell receptor beta chains from one sample in a study of cytomegalovirus exposure and HLA in healthy donors. Only in-frame clones appear in the TCRdb table, and some are missing; sequencing was by immunoSEQ multiplex PCR. Here the sample spans about 82,000 clones, more than 80% being singletons. Sequenced input: PBMCs. These receptors were obtained from a man aged 18 to 29 in good health and CMV-seronegative. Each CDR3 is given with its conserved first and last residue. D genes are given only for firm matches. The size entry is marked missing in some rows and otherwise reads once, few, many or a size class.

V	D	J	size	DNA	CDR3
TRBV13	TRBD2	TRBJ2-3	.	TGTGCCAGCAGCTTACGGGGACTAGCGGGAGTGGGAGATACGCAGTATTTT	CASSLRGLAGVGDTQYF
TRBV9	TRBD1	TRBJ2-7	.	TGTGCCAGCAGCCCCCGGGACAGGGCTTTCGACGAGCAGTACTTC	CASSPRDRAFDEQYF
TRBV4-2	.	TRBJ1-1	.	TGTGCCAGCACCCAGGCAGGGGACACTGAAGCTTTCTTT	CASTQAGDTEAFF
TRBV29-1	TRBD2	TRBJ2-1	.	TGCAGCGTTGTAAGCGGGAGGTACGATGAGCAGTTCTTC	CSVVSGRYDEQFF
TRBV6-6	.	TRBJ2-5	.	TGTGCCAGCGGCGGTGGGGACACTTACCAAGAGACCCAGTACTTC	CASGGGDTYQETQYF
TRBV28	TRBD2	TRBJ2-3	.	TGTGCCAGCAGTTCAGGACTAGCGGGAGTAACAGATACGCAGTATTTT	CASSSGLAGVTDTQYF
TRBV7-8	.	TRBJ1-5	.	TGTGCCAGCAGCCAGGGTTCCGGTCAGCCCCAGCATTTT	CASSQGSGQPQHF
TRBV19	.	TRBJ1-3	.	TGTGCCAGTAGTTGGGGCCCTCCGAGCTCTGGAAACACCATATATTTT	CASSWGPPSSGNTIYF
TRBV19	.	TRBJ1-1	.	TGTGCCAGTCGCTCACAGGGGAACACTGAAGCTTTCTTT	CASRSQGNTEAFF
TRBV9	.	TRBJ1-4	.	TGTGCCAGCAGCGTAGCCGGGGGGCAGGAAAAACTGTTTTTT	CASSVAGGQEKLFF
TRBV14	.	TRBJ1-1	.	TGTGCCAGCAGCCGCAGGCCCACTGAAGCTTTCTTT	CASSRRPTEAFF
TRBV4-3	.	TRBJ1-2	.	TGCGCCAGCAGCCAAGTATACGGGGACAAGGTCTACACCTTC	CASSQVYGDKVYTF
TRBV28	TRBD1	TRBJ1-4	.	TGTGCCAGCAGTACCTCAGGGACAGCTAATGAAAAACTGTTTTTT	CASSTSGTANEKLFF
TRBV28	TRBD1	TRBJ1-3	.	TGTGCCAGCAGTTTACCGGACAGGAACTCTGGAAACACCATATATTTT	CASSLPDRNSGNTIYF
TRBV5-1	TRBD2	TRBJ2-5	.	TGCGCCAGCAGCGGATCTAGCGGGAGCTTCGAGACCCAGTACTTC	CASSGSSGSFETQYF
TRBV6-6	TRBD2	TRBJ2-5	.	TGTGCCAGCAGTCCCTGGACTAGCCAAGAGACCCAGTACTTC	CASSPWTSQETQYF
TRBV7-8	TRBD2	TRBJ2-1	.	TGTGCCAGCAGCTTAGCGCACGCTAGCGGGAGGGCCTACAATGAGCAGTTCTTC	CASSLAHASGRAYNEQFF
TRBV28	TRBD1	TRBJ1-3	once	TGTGCCAGCAGTAAATACCTCTCGGGGACAGGATCTTTCTCTGGAAACACCATATATTTT	CASSKYLSGTGSFSGNTIYF
TRBV6-6	TRBD1	TRBJ1-5	.	TGTGCCAGCGGGGGACAGCCGACGTTCGGAGATCAGCCCCAGCATTTT	CASGGQPTFGDQPQHF
TRBV9	TRBD1	TRBJ1-6	.	TGTGCCAGCAGCGTAGGACAGGGGCATAATTCACCCCTCCACTTT	CASSVGQGHNSPLHF
TRBV7-2	.	TRBJ2-2	.	TGTGCCAGCAGCCGAGCGGAAGACACCGGGGAGCTGTTTTTT	CASSRAEDTGELFF
TRBV13	TRBD1	TRBJ2-1	.	TGTGCCAGCACCTTCGGACAGGGCAACAATGAGCAGTTCTTC	CASTFGQGNNEQFF
TRBV12-5	TRBD1	TRBJ2-1	few	TGTGCTAGTGGTTTGGCCGAACCCCGGGACAGGGGGCCTCTTAATGAGCAGTTCTTC	CASGLAEPRDRGPLNEQFF
TRBV4-1	.	TRBJ1-4	.	TGCGCCAGCAGCCAGAGAATGATCGGGGAACTGTTTTTT	CASSQRMIGELFF
TRBV18	.	TRBJ2-5	.	TGTGCCAGCTCACCGGGCCTCCAAGAGACCCAGTACTTC	CASSPGLQETQYF
TRBV19	.	TRBJ2-1	.	TGTGCCAGTAGCTCAATTAACAGGAGCTCCTACAATGAGCAGTTCTTC	CASSSINRSSYNEQFF
TRBV2	TRBD1	TRBJ1-5	.	TGTGCCAGCTCCACACGAGAGGGGGCCTATCAGCCCCAGCATTTT	CASSTREGAYQPQHF
TRBV19	.	TRBJ1-5	.	TGTGCCAGTAGTTCTACGAATCAGCCCCAGCATTTT	CASSSTNQPQHF
TRBV5-4	TRBD1	TRBJ1-2	.	TGTGCCAGCAGCTTGCCCTCCCCGGACAGGGTGAGGGGCTACACCTTC	CASSLPSPDRVRGYTF
TRBV7-8	.	TRBJ2-7	few	TGTGCCAGCAGCCCGAGGATTGTGGGTCGTTACGAGCAGTACTTC	CASSPRIVGRYEQYF
TRBV11-2	TRBD2	TRBJ2-3	.	TGTGCCAGCAGCTTAGTCTTCCTCCGGCCTAGCGGGACCGCAGATACGCAGTATTTT	CASSLVFLRPSGTADTQYF
TRBV10-3	.	TRBJ2-3	.	TGTGCCATCGGGCCGGTCGCAGATACGCAGTATTTT	CAIGPVADTQYF
TRBV2	TRBD1	TRBJ2-7	.	TGTGCCAGCAGGACAAATCCGGGACAGACCTACGAGCAGTACTTC	CASRTNPGQTYEQYF
TRBV23-1	.	TRBJ2-3	.	TGCGCCAGTGGGGGGGATACGCAGTATTTT	CASGGDTQYF
TRBV29-1	.	TRBJ2-3	.	TGCAGCGTGCCCATCCTAGGTTCTGCCACAGATACGCAGTATTTT	CSVPILGSATDTQYF
TRBV7-2	TRBD1	TRBJ1-2	.	TGTGCCAGCAGCTTAAGCACAGGGGGCGGGAGAAGCTACACCTTC	CASSLSTGGGRSYTF
TRBV2	.	TRBJ2-7	.	TGTGCCAGCAGTGAAGGTTTTTGGAGGGAGCAGTACTTC	CASSEGFWREQYF
TRBV6-5	TRBD2	TRBJ2-7	.	TGTGCCAGCAGTTACTCGCTAGCGGGAATCTACGAGCAGTACTTC	CASSYSLAGIYEQYF
TRBV19	.	TRBJ2-2	.	TGTGCCAGTCAGAGGCAGGGGAATACCGGGGAGCTGTTTTTT	CASQRQGNTGELFF
TRBV7-8	.	TRBJ2-2	.	TGTGCCAGCAGCTTAATAAGCGCCGGGGAGCTGTTTTTT	CASSLISAGELFF
TRBV4-3	.	TRBJ2-3	.	TGCGCCAGCAGCCAAGATAGGCGGAAAGATACGCAGTATTTT	CASSQDRRKDTQYF
TRBV19	.	TRBJ2-7	.	TGTGCTAGTTCGGACTTCAACTACGAGCAGTACTTC	CASSDFNYEQYF
TRBV7-6	.	TRBJ2-1	.	TGTGCCAGCAGCTTAGCCGTCGACAATGAGCAGTTCTTC	CASSLAVDNEQFF
TRBV5-1	TRBD2	TRBJ2-4	.	TGCGCCAGCAGCTTGGTGGCGGGAGTGCCCCAAGACATTCAGTACTTC	CASSLVAGVPQDIQYF
TRBV5-4	.	TRBJ2-7	.	TGTGCCAGCAGCTTTGGAGTGGGGGCTTCCTACGAGCAGTACTTC	CASSFGVGASYEQYF
TRBV2	TRBD1	TRBJ1-5	.	TGTGCCAGCGAAGGACAGGAACATCAGCCCCAGCATTTT	CASEGQEHQPQHF
TRBV28	TRBD2	TRBJ2-7	.	TGTGCCAGCAGTTCCCCGCGGACTAGCCGCTCCTACGAGCAGTACTTC	CASSSPRTSRSYEQYF
TRBV6-5	.	TRBJ2-7	.	TGTGCCAGCAGTTACGGGGGCGTAGCCTACGAGCAGTACTTC	CASSYGGVAYEQYF
TRBV9	.	TRBJ2-7	.	TGTGCCAGCAGCGTAGATTCCAGGGGCTCCTACGAGCAGTACTTC	CASSVDSRGSYEQYF
TRBV7-2	TRBD2	TRBJ2-1	.	TGTGCCAGCAGCTTAGCGGGGACTAGCGGGAGGGTAAATGAGCAGTTCTTC	CASSLAGTSGRVNEQFF
TRBV5-1	.	TRBJ2-7	.	TGCGCCAGCAGCTTGGGTTTGGGTCAGGTATCCTACGAGCAGTACTTC	CASSLGLGQVSYEQYF
TRBV27	TRBD1	TRBJ1-1	.	TGTGCCAGCAGTGTATACCGTCTACAGGGGAAGGTAACTGAAGCTTTCTTT	CASSVYRLQGKVTEAFF